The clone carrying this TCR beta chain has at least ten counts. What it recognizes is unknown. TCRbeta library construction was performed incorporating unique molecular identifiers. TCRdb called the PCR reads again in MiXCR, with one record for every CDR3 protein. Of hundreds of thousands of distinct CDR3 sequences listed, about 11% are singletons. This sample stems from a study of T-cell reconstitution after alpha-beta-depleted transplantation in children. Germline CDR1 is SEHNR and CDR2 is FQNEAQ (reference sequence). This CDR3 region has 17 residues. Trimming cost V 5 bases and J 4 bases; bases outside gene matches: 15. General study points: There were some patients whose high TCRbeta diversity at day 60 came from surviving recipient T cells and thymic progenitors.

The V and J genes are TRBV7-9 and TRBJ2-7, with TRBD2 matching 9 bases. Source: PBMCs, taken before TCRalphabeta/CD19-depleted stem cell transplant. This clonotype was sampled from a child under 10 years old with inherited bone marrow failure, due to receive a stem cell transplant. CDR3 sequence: CASSHPPWREGPYEQYF. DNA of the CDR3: TGTGCCAGCAGCCACCCCCCTTGGCGGGAGGGCCCTTACGAGCAGTACTTC.